This T cell receptor beta chain originates from a study of Ad26.COV2.S vaccination and SARS-CoV-2 variants. Unmatched junction bases numbered 2, after V lost 2 bases and J lost 5 bases. Germline CDR1 is LGHNA and CDR2 is YNFKEQ. This CDR3 is 14 amino acids long. Documented treatment: around 19 received Ad26.COV2.S at low or high dose, single or two shots; about 5 received placebo; per-sample allocation not given. The investigators took samples on day 63 after the first vaccine or placebo injection. Method: immunoSEQ multiplex PCR; TCRdb's copy keeps in-frame clones and lacks some. The data show over 400,000 clones, roughly 87% seen once.

The origin of this receptor is a person between 18 and 60 years old who received the Ad26.COV2.S COVID-19 vaccine or a placebo. This chain joins TRBV4-2 and TRBJ1-5; 8 positions match TRBD1. The sequencing used peripheral blood, collected in a trial of Ad26.COV2.S vaccine versus placebo. CDR3 nucleotides: TGTGCCAGCAGCCAACAGGGGGCAGATCAGCCCCAGCATTTT. Its translation: CASSQQGADQPQHF.